This T cell receptor beta chain originates from a study of blood T cell repertoires in COVID-19. Study details: Sites across the United States, Italy and Spain contributed samples from acute and convalescent COVID-19. The cDNA or gDNA used as material had been derived from T cells, B-cell-depleted T cells, or PBMCs.

CDR1 is MNHEY and CDR2 is SMNVEV in the germline V gene (reference sequence). This CDR3 has 16 amino acids. The ends lost 4 bases at V and 9 bases at J; junction bases unmatched: 13. As handled by the study authors: Researchers report that nucleated cell counts were estimated from reference gene primer amplification. The table came from immunoSEQ multiplex PCR; TCRdb's copy has only in-frame clones and leaves some out. V and J calls and clone size follow that table, whereas D and trimming were derived from the DNA. The table lists fewer than 250,000 clones, just under 85% of them singletons. This receptor was identified in a woman in her sixties or seventies with active or convalescent COVID-19. Sequencing was carried out using peripheral blood. The chain employs TRBV27 and TRBJ2-1, with 9 bases aligning to TRBD2. The CDR3: CASSSPQREAFVEQFF. The CDR3 DNA sequence: TGTGCCAGCAGTTCCCCTCAGCGGGAGGCCTTCGTTGAGCAGTTCTTC.